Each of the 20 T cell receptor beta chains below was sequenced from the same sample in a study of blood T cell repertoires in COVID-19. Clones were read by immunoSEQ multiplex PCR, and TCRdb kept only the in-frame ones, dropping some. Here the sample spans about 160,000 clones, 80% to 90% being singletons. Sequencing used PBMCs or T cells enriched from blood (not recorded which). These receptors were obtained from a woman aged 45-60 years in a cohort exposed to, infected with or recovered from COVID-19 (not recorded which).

CDR3 protein: CASSYHEADYGYTF. CDR3 nucleotides: TGTGCCAGCAGTTACCACGAGGCTGACTATGGCTACACCTTC. This chain links TRBV6-5 with TRBJ1-2, with unresolved D. Trimming cost V 2 bases and J 3 bases, with 10 bases left between them. Germline CDR1 is MNHEY and CDR2 is SVGAGI. The CDR3 runs to 14 residues.

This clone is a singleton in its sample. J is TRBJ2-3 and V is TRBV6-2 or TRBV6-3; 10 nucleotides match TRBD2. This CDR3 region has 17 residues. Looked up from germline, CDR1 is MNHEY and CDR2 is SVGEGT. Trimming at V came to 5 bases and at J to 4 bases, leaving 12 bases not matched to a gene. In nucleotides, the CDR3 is TGTGCCAGCAGTAAGCCTAGCGGGGGCTGGAGGTCAGATACGCAGTATTTT. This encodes CASSKPSGGWRSDTQYF.

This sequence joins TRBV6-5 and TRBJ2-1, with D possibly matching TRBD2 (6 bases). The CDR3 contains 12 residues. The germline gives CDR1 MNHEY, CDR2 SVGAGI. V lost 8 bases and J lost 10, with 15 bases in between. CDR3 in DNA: TGTGCCAGCGGGACGACTGCGGGGGAGCAGTTCTTC. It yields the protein CASGTTAGEQFF.

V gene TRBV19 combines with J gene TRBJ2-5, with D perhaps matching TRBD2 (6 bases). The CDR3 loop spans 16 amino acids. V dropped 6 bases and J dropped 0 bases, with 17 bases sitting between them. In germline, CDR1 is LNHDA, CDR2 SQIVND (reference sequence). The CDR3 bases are TGTGCCAGTAGCCCAGAAGGAGGGGCGGACCAAGAGACCCAGTACTTC. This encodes CASSPEGGADQETQYF.

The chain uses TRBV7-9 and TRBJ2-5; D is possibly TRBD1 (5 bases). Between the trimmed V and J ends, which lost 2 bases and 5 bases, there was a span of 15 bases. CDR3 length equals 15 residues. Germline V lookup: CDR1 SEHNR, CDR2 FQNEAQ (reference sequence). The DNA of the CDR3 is TGTGCCAGCAGCTTATCCAGGGCCGGTAGGGAGACCCAGTACTTC. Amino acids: CASSLSRAGRETQYF.

This CDR3 reads CASSPVPVGGSPLHF. The DNA for the CDR3 is TGTGCCAGCAGCCCTGTCCCCGTGGGAGGCTCACCCCTCCACTTT. V is TRBV3-1 (or the pseudogene TRBV3-2) and J is TRBJ1-6; D remains unclear. Germline values: CDR1 LGHDT, CDR2 YNNKEL (reference sequence). The CDR3 contains 15 residues. V shed 4 bases and J shed 10 bases, with 17 bases lying between them.

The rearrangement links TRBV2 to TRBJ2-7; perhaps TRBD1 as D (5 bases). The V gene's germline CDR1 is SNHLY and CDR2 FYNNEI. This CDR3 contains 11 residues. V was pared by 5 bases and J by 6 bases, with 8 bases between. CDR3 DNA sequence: TGTGCCAGCAGTTCCAGGGCCGAGCAGTACTTC. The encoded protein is CASSSRAEQYF.

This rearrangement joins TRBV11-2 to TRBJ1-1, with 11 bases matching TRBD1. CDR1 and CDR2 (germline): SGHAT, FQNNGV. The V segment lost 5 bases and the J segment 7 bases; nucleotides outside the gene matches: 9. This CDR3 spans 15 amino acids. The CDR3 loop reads CASSPDRGRDIEAFF. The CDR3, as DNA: TGTGCCAGCAGCCCGGACAGGGGGCGCGACATTGAAGCTTTCTTT.

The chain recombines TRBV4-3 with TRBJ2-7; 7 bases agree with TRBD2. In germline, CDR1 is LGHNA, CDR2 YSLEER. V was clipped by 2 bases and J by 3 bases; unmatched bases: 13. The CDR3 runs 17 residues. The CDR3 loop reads CASSQMASGTGGYEQYF. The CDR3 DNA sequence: TGCGCCAGCAGCCAAATGGCCTCTGGCACGGGGGGCTACGAGCAGTACTTC.

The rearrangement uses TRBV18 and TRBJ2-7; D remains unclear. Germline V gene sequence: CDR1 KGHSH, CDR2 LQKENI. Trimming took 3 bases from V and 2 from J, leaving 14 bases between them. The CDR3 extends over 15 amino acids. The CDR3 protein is CASSPFATRAYEQYF. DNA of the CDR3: TGTGCCAGCTCACCCTTCGCGACACGTGCCTACGAGCAGTACTTC.

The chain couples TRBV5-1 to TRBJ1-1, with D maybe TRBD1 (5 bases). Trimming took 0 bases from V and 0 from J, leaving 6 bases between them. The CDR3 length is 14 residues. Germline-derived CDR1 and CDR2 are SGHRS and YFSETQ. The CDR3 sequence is CASSLGQMNTEAFF. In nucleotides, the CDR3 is TGCGCCAGCAGCTTGGGACAGATGAACACTGAAGCTTTCTTT.

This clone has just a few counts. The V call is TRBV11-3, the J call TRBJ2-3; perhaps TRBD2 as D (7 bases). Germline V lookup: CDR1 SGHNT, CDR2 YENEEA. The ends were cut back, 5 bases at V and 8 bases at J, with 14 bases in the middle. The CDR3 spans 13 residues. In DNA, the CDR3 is TGTGCCAGCAGCCCCGACGGGGGGCGTACGCAGTATTTT. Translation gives CASSPDGGRTQYF.

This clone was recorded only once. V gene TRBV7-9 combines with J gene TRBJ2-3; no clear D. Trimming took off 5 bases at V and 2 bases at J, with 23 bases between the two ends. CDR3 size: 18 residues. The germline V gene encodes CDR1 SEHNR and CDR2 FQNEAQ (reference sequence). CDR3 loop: CASSPLSSRLILTDTQYF. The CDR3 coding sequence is TGTGCCAGCAGCCCCCTTTCGTCTAGACTCATTCTCACAGATACGCAGTATTTT.

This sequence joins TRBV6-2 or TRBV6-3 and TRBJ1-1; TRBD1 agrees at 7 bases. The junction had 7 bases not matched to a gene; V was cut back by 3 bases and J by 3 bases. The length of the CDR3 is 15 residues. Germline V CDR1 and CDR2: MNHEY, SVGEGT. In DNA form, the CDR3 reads TGTGCCAGCAGTTATAGGGGGCGCGGGGACACTGAAGCTTTCTTT. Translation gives CASSYRGRGDTEAFF.

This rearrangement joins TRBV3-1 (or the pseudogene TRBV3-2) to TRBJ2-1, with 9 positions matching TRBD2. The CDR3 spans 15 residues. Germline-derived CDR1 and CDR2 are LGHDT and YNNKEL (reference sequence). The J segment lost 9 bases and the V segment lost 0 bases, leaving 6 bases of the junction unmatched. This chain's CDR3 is CASSQDRAGGREQFF. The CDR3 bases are TGTGCCAGCAGCCAAGATCGCGCGGGAGGGCGTGAGCAGTTCTTC.

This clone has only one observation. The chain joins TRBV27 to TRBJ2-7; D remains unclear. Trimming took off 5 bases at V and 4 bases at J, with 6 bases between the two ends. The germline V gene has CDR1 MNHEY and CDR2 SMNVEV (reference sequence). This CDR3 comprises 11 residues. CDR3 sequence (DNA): TGTGCCAGCAGTCCTCTATACGAGCAGTACTTC. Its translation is CASSPLYEQYF.

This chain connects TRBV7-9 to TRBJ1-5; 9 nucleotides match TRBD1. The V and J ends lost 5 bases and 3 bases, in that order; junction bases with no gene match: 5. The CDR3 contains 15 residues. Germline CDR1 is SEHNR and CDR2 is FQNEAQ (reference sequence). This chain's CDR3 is CASSADRGVNQPQHF. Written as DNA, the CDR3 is TGTGCCAGCAGCGCCGACAGGGGGGTCAATCAGCCCCAGCATTTT. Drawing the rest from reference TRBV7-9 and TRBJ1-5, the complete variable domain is DTGVSQNPRHKITKRGQNVTFRCDPISEHNRLYWYRQTLGQGPEFLTYFQNEAQLEKSRLLSDRFSAERPKGSFSTLEIQRTEQGDSAMYLCASSADRGVNQPQHFGDGTRLSIL.

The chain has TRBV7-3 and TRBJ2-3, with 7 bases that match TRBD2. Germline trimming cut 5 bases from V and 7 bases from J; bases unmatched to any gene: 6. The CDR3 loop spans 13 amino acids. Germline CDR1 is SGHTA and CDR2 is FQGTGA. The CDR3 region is CASSPQRGNTQYF. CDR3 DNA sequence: TGTGCCAGCAGCCCCCAGCGGGGTAATACGCAGTATTTT.

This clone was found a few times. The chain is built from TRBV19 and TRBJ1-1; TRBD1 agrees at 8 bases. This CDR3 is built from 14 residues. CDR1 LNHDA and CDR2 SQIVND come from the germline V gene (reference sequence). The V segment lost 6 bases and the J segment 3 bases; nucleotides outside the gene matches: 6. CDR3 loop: CASSQQGADTEAFF. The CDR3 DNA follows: TGTGCCAGTAGCCAGCAGGGGGCGGACACTGAAGCTTTCTTT.

CDR3 sequence: CASRRTGDLTYEQYF. CDR3 DNA sequence: TGCGCCAGCAGGCGGACAGGGGACTTGACATACGAGCAGTACTTC. This sequence joins TRBV5-1 and TRBJ2-7; TRBD1 matches at 9 bases. J was trimmed by 4 bases and V by 5 bases; bases with no gene match: 10. CDR1 and CDR2 (germline): SGHRS, YFSETQ. The CDR3 length is 15 residues.